Below, one TCR beta chain is given with its context. Antigen unknown. A second about 6 to 11 cycle PCR used barcoded and J-beta primers. Template switching added a 12-random-nucleotide identifier to every cDNA molecule. Each sample provided no less than 2.5 million CDR3-containing paired-end reads. In TCRdb, the 5' RACE reads were re-called with MiXCR into one record per CDR3 protein. Here the sample spans more than 500,000 distinct CDR3 sequences, roughly 29% being singletons. These data originate in a study of blood T cells in healthy people across ages. Overall study findings and caveats: Comparison with aged donors showed that long-lived donors had more naive CD4+ cells and higher diversity.

All donors came from Russia, were Caucasian and healthy, and spanned ages roughly 6 to 95. CDR3 length equals 15 residues. Germline V CDR1 and CDR2: LGHNA, YNFKEQ. Trimming at V came to 0 bases and at J to 3 bases, leaving 5 bases not matched to a gene. The specimen was blood. The clonotype comes from a woman in her seventies in good health. The chain combines TRBV4-2 with TRBJ2-7; 7 positions agree with TRBD2. The CDR3 protein is CASSQEQLAHYEQYF. CDR3 nucleotide sequence: TGTGCCAGCAGCCAAGAGCAACTAGCGCACTACGAGCAGTACTTC.